This TCR beta chain was captured in a study of T cell changes during pregnancy in multiple sclerosis. This CDR3 is built from 17 residues. After removal of 3 bases from V and 3 bases from J, the junction contained 8 bases not matched to a gene. Germline assignment: CDR1 SGHVS and CDR2 FNYEAQ. TCRdb keeps only in-frame clones here, not all; method: immunoSEQ multiplex PCR. The repertoire holds approximately 70,000 clones, with approximately 90% as singletons. The V and J genes are TRBV7-6 and TRBJ1-4; TRBD1 agrees at 9 bases. Sequences were derived from peripheral blood, sampled after pregnancy. The clonotype originates from a female donor with multiple sclerosis, enrolled in a pregnancy study. The CDR3 DNA reads TGTGCCAGCAGCTTGACTTTACAGGGGGCCGCTAATGAAAAACTGTTTTTT. Translation gives CASSLTLQGAANEKLFF.